These 24 T cell receptor beta chains originate from one sample sequenced in a study of response to subunit inactivated influenza vaccine. One entry per CDR3 protein, called by TCRdb with MiXCR from the RT-PCR reads. This table has hundreds of thousands of distinct CDR3 sequences, 15% to 18% appearing once. Sequencing was performed on PBMCs from blood, taken less than 13 days after vaccination. The source of these receptors is a man between 45 and 60 years old who received an inactivated influenza vaccine.

This clonotype turned up a few times. This chain connects TRBV18 to TRBJ2-3, with D unresolved. With 0 bases removed from V and 0 bases from J, the gap between germline ends came to 7 bases. The CDR3 sequence is 15 residues long. CDR1 is KGHSH and CDR2 is LQKENI in the germline V gene. CDR3 sequence: CASSPPRSSTDTQYF. For the CDR3, the DNA is TGTGCCAGCTCACCACCGAGGAGTAGCACAGATACGCAGTATTTT.

V is TRBV28 and J is TRBJ2-1; tentatively, D is TRBD2 (5 bases). Germline V gene lookup returns CDR1 MDHEN and CDR2 SYDVKM. The CDR3 totals 13 residues. V lost 7 bases and J lost 3, with 10 bases in between. CDR3 region: CASNERNYNEQFF. For the CDR3, the DNA is TGTGCCAGCAATGAGCGGAACTACAATGAGCAGTTCTTC.

CDR3 amino acids: CASSQACSPRGDQETQYF. CDR3 nucleotide sequence: TGTGCCAGCAGCCAAGCATGTAGTCCCCGGGGGGACCAAGAGACCCAGTACTTC. The rearrangement joins TRBV3-1 to TRBJ2-5, with 7 bases matching TRBD2. Per germline, CDR1 LGHDT and CDR2 YNNKEL (reference sequence). The CDR3 loop spans 18 amino acids. Losses at the gene ends were 1 base for V and 0 bases for J; bases not matched to a gene: 11.

The chain recombines TRBV7-9 with TRBJ1-1, with 9 nucleotides matching TRBD1. CDR1 is SEHNR and CDR2 is FQNEAQ in the germline V gene (reference sequence). The ends lost 7 bases at V and 8 bases at J; junction bases unmatched: 17. The CDR3 spans 16 residues. The CDR3 sequence: CASKTSGQGTPNEAFF. As DNA, the CDR3 is TGTGCCAGCAAAACGTCGGGACAGGGAACGCCTAACGAAGCTTTCTTT.

A few counts support this clonotype. This chain joins TRBV4-2 and TRBJ2-7, with D unresolved. Germline CDR1 and CDR2: LGHNA and YNFKEQ. CDR3 length equals 15 residues. V was clipped by 0 bases and J by 0 bases, with 9 bases between them. CDR3 residues: CASSQEVLISYEQYF. In DNA, the CDR3 is TGTGCCAGCAGCCAAGAAGTCTTGATCTCCTACGAGCAGTACTTC.

The chain is built from TRBV3-1 and TRBJ1-5; maybe TRBD1 (6 bases). V shed 3 bases and J shed 6 bases, with 18 bases lying between them. This CDR3 comprises 16 residues. Germline V gene lookup returns CDR1 LGHDT and CDR2 YNNKEL (reference sequence). The CDR3 loop reads CASSQNPQGSGQPQHF. The CDR3 region has the DNA TGTGCCAGCAGCCAGAACCCACAGGGAAGCGGTCAGCCCCAGCATTTT.

The V and J genes are TRBV4-1 and TRBJ1-2; D not resolved. The CDR3 is 11 amino acids. With 0 bases removed from V and 8 bases from J, the gap between germline ends came to 4 bases. Looked up from germline, CDR1 is MGHRA and CDR2 is YSYEKL. The CDR3 DNA reads as TGCGCCAGCAGCCAAGAGGGGGGCTACACCTTC. Translated: CASSQEGGYTF.

This clonotype was picked up many times. V and J are TRBV15 and TRBJ1-3; D not certain. The V and J ends lost 2 bases and 3 bases respectively, with 17 bases between them. The CDR3 is 17 residues long. Germline V gene lookup returns CDR1 LNHNV and CDR2 YYDKDF (reference sequence). The CDR3 loop reads CATSRTFMGSRGNTIYF. In DNA, the CDR3 is TGTGCCACCAGCAGAACGTTTATGGGGAGTCGTGGAAACACCATATATTTT.

The CDR3 DNA sequence: TGTGCCAGCAGTTACTCAGGGGCCTACACTGAAGCTTTCTTT. This translates into CASSYSGAYTEAFF. This chain links TRBV6-2 or TRBV6-3 with TRBJ1-1; TRBD1 is a possible D gene (5 bases). CDR3 size: 14 residues. The germline V gene encodes CDR1 MNHEY and CDR2 SVGEGT. V lost 0 bases to trimming and J lost 3 bases, with 8 bases between them.

The rearrangement joins TRBV2 to TRBJ2-7; 8 bases align to TRBD1. The CDR3 has 17 residues. The germline CDR1 and CDR2 sequences are SNHLY and FYNNEI. The junction had 18 bases not matched to a gene; V was cut back by 4 bases and J by 7 bases. The CDR3 sequence is CASSGGTGGFNGSEQYF. CDR3 sequence (DNA): TGTGCCAGCAGTGGGGGTACAGGGGGTTTTAACGGAAGTGAGCAGTACTTC.

The rearrangement joins TRBV18 to TRBJ2-7; possibly TRBD1 for D (6 bases). Germline assignment: CDR1 KGHSH and CDR2 LQKENI. The CDR3 contains 14 residues. With 3 bases removed from V and 6 bases from J, the gap between germline ends came to 15 bases. In DNA, the CDR3 is TGTGCCAGCTCACCTACAAACAGGGTTTCCGAGCAGTACTTC. Encoded protein: CASSPTNRVSEQYF.

The gene calls are TRBV3-1 and TRBJ2-7; weak D call: TRBD1 (6 bases). Germline CDR1 reads LGHDT; CDR2 reads YNNKEL (reference sequence). V gave up 1 base and J gave up 2 bases, with 9 bases separating them. This CDR3 spans 14 amino acids. For the CDR3, the DNA is TGTGCCAGCAGCCAAGCAGGGGATACCTACGAGCAGTACTTC. As protein: CASSQAGDTYEQYF.

The sample holds a few counts of this clonotype. CDR3 residues: CASSFGGTSSYNEQFF. CDR3 DNA sequence: TGTGCCAGCAGTTTCGGGGGGACTAGCTCCTACAATGAGCAGTTCTTC. V is TRBV6-5 and J is TRBJ2-1, with 8 nucleotides matching TRBD2. Germline loops: CDR1 MNHEY, CDR2 SVGAGI. This CDR3 is built from 16 residues. J was trimmed by 0 bases and V by 4 bases; bases with no gene match: 5.

V usage is TRBV5-1 and J usage is TRBJ2-5, with D unresolved. V shed 4 bases and J shed 0 bases, with 13 bases lying between them. CDR1 is SGHRS, CDR2 YFSETQ, per germline. The CDR3 contains 15 residues. The CDR3 DNA reads as TGCGCCAGCAGCACGGTAGGACCCCACCAAGAGACCCAGTACTTC. Translation gives CASSTVGPHQETQYF.

This rearrangement joins TRBV28 to TRBJ2-3; D possibly matches TRBD1 or TRBD2 (5 bases each). Trimming left V 3 bases short and J 2 bases short, with 21 bases between. Germline CDR1 and CDR2: MDHEN and SYDVKM. The CDR3 is 18 amino acids. This CDR3 reads CASSFLGWGNIYTDTQYF. The DNA of the CDR3 is TGTGCCAGCAGTTTCCTAGGGTGGGGGAACATATACACAGATACGCAGTATTTT. Using reference TRBV28 and TRBJ2-3 for the parts outside the CDR3, the full variable domain is DVKVTQSSRYLVKRTGEKVFLECVQDMDHENMFWYRQDPGLGLRLIYFSYDVKMKEKGDIPEGYSVSREKKERFSLILESASTNQTSMYLCASSFLGWGNIYTDTQYFGPGTRLTVL.

The chain has TRBV10-3 and TRBJ2-7; 10 bases match TRBD1. The CDR3 runs 16 residues. Germline-derived CDR1 and CDR2 are ENHRY and SYGVKD. With V trimmed by 4 bases and J by 4 bases, 10 bases remained unmatched. As DNA, the CDR3 is TGTGCCATCAGTGGATCCGGGACAGGGGACGGTTACGAGCAGTACTTC. The encoded protein is CAISGSGTGDGYEQYF.

In this sample, this clonotype turned up a few times. V is TRBV2 and J is TRBJ2-1; the D gene is possibly TRBD1 (6 bases). V shed 6 bases and J shed 1 base, with 16 bases lying between them. The CDR3 sequence is 16 residues long. Germline CDR1 SNHLY, CDR2 FYNNEI. Here the CDR3 DNA reads TGTGCCAGCAGATATCAGGGGTCCCGGTCCTACAATGAGCAGTTCTTC. It specifies CASRYQGSRSYNEQFF.

This clonotype was counted a few times. The rearrangement uses TRBV4-1 and TRBJ2-5, with TRBD2 matching 9 bases. The CDR3 is 14 residues long. Per germline, CDR1 MGHRA and CDR2 YSYEKL. V lost 6 bases and J lost 2; bases outside the gene matches: 4. CDR3 nucleotides: TGCGCCAGCAGGCTTAGCGGGGGACAAGAGACCCAGTACTTC. This sequence encodes CASRLSGGQETQYF.

This clonotype turned up a few times. The chain couples TRBV29-1 to TRBJ2-1; 7 bases are a match to TRBD2. CDR1 is SQVTM and CDR2 is ANQGSEA in the germline V gene. CDR3 length equals 13 residues. The CDR3 DNA sequence: TGCAGTACCGGGACTACATCCTACAATGAGCAGTTCTTC. This gives the protein CSTGTTSYNEQFF.

This clonotype came up a few times. The rearrangement joins TRBV7-2 to TRBJ2-3, with a tentative D call TRBD2 (5 bases). The CDR3 consists of 14 residues. Looked up from germline, CDR1 is SGHTA and CDR2 is FQGNSA. The ends were cut back, 5 bases at V and 2 bases at J, with 11 bases in the middle. This CDR3 is CASSTDGNTDTQYF. CDR3 in DNA: TGTGCCAGCAGCACGGACGGGAACACAGATACGCAGTATTTT.

This chain uses TRBV27 with TRBJ1-1; 9 bases align to TRBD1. This CDR3 contains 16 residues. Losses at the gene ends were 6 bases for V and 0 bases for J; bases not matched to a gene: 8. Germline CDR1 is MNHEY and CDR2 is SMNVEV (reference sequence). CDR3 sequence: CASRRGQGIMNTEAFF. In nucleotides, the CDR3 is TGTGCCAGCAGACGCGGACAGGGGATTATGAACACTGAAGCTTTCTTT.

There are many counts of this clonotype. The V gene is TRBV28, the J gene TRBJ1-1, with D possibly being TRBD1 (6 bases). The CDR3 loop spans 17 amino acids. Germline V gene sequence: CDR1 MDHEN, CDR2 SYDVKM. The V and J ends lost 6 bases and 1 base respectively, with 21 bases between them. CDR3 region: CASSSKGSPRGNTEAFF. CDR3 DNA sequence: TGTGCCAGCAGCTCTAAAGGAAGCCCCAGGGGGAACACTGAAGCTTTCTTT.

The V and J genes are TRBV12-3 or TRBV12-4 and TRBJ2-2, with D tentatively TRBD1 (6 bases). The V end lost 5 bases, the J end lost 3 bases, and 13 bases lay between the germline ends. CDR3 size: 15 residues. CDR3 sequence: CASSRQVRHTGELFF. DNA for the CDR3: TGTGCCAGCAGTCGACAGGTGCGGCACACCGGGGAGCTGTTTTTT.

A few counts support this clonotype. V usage is TRBV3-1 and J usage is TRBJ1-1, with a possible D match to TRBD1 (6 bases). This CDR3 contains 15 residues. CDR1 LGHDT and CDR2 YNNKEL come from the germline V gene (reference sequence). Trimming took off 0 bases at V and 4 bases at J, with 12 bases between the two ends. The CDR3 DNA follows: TGTGCCAGCAGCCAAGATACAGGGTACTTCACTGAAGCTTTCTTT. Encoded protein: CASSQDTGYFTEAFF.